The 13 T cell receptor beta chains reported below all come from one sample, sequenced in a study of blood T cells in healthy people across ages (dated by TCRdb to the mid-2010s). Libraries were prepared through 5' RACE. TCRdb shows the sequencer as Illumina HiSeq 2500. A second PCR of about 6 to 12 cycles was run with a J-beta primer mix and a sample-barcoded 5' primer. TCRdb handled the public reads itself, with Q25 trimming in fastp and clone calling in MiXCR, and kept productive beta chains. Duplicate CDR3 protein sequences are folded into a single record with the most common DNA and genes. This sample gives 730,000 or so distinct CDR3 sequences in total; roughly 45% of them show up just once. Less than 25% of the sample comes from the top ten. The sequenced material came from blood. The receptor set was obtained from a woman between 55 and 75 years old in good health.

A few counts support this clonotype. This chain links TRBV25-1 with TRBJ2-7; 9 bases are a match to TRBD1. V lost 1 base to trimming and J lost 2 bases; unmatched junction nucleotides: 6. Germline V lookup: CDR1 MGHDK, CDR2 SYGVNS. The CDR3 length is 16 residues. DNA for the CDR3: TGTGCCAGCAGTGAATGGGGAGGGACAGGGCCCTACGAGCAGTACTTC. Its protein is CASSEWGGTGPYEQYF.

This clonotype has a handful of counts. This chain uses TRBV6-2 or TRBV6-3 with TRBJ2-1; unclear D gene. Germline V gene data show CDR1 as MNHEY and CDR2 as SVGEGT. The V end lost 6 bases, the J end lost 4 bases, and 10 bases lay between the germline ends. There are 13 residues in the CDR3. The CDR3 DNA reads TGTGCCAGCAGAATAACCGTGTACAATGAGCAGTTCTTC. This translates into CASRITVYNEQFF.

The chain carries TRBV12-3 or TRBV12-4 and TRBJ1-1, with TRBD1 as a possible D gene (6 bases). CDR3 length: 14 amino acids. V was trimmed by 5 bases and J by 5 bases, leaving 15 bases between them. The CDR3 DNA reads as TGTGCCAGCAGTGGGGGGGCGAGGGGTACTGAAGCTTTCTTT. Translated, it gives CASSGGARGTEAFF.

The chain combines TRBV6-2 or TRBV6-3 with TRBJ2-1; D perhaps matches TRBD1 (5 bases). This CDR3 comprises 13 residues. CDR1 is MNHEY, CDR2 SVGEGT, per germline. Trimming stripped 6 bases from V and 6 bases from J, with 12 bases between. The CDR3 loop is CASRPDSGNEQFF. For the CDR3, the DNA is TGTGCCAGCAGACCCGACAGTGGCAATGAGCAGTTCTTC.

In this sample, this clonotype turned up a few times. The V call is TRBV28, the J call TRBJ2-7; the match to TRBD1 covers 9 bases. Trimming took 4 bases from V and 2 from J; bases not matched to a gene: 9. The CDR3 spans 16 residues. Germline CDR1 and CDR2: MDHEN and SYDVKM. For the CDR3, the DNA is TGTGCCAGCAGTTATGGGAGCGGGACAGGGACCTACGAGCAGTACTTC. Translating it yields CASSYGSGTGTYEQYF.

CDR3 in DNA: TGTGCCAGCAGTGAACCCCCAGGCCGCCAAGAGACCCAGTACTTC. It encodes CASSEPPGRQETQYF. The V call is TRBV2, the J call TRBJ2-5, with D unresolved. The CDR3 has 15 residues. Germline V gene sequence: CDR1 SNHLY, CDR2 FYNNEI. Trimming stripped 2 bases from V and 1 base from J, with 11 bases between.

V and J are TRBV13 and TRBJ2-7, with a weak D call TRBD2 (5 bases). The CDR3 loop spans 14 amino acids. V gave up 8 bases and J gave up 3 bases, with 17 bases separating them. Germline V gene data show CDR1 as PRHDT and CDR2 as FYEKMQ (reference sequence). The CDR3 loop reads CASARSGPLYEQYF. As DNA, the CDR3 is TGTGCCAGCGCCCGGAGCGGCCCTCTCTACGAGCAGTACTTC. Full variable domain (rest looked up from reference TRBV13 and TRBJ2-7): AAGVIQSPRHLIKEKRETATLKCYPIPRHDTVYWYQQGPGQDPQFLISFYEKMQSDKGSIPDRFSAQQFSDYHSELNMSSLELGDSALYFCASARSGPLYEQYFGPGTRLTVT.

The gene calls are TRBV7-9 and TRBJ1-1; unclear D gene. Trimming shortened V by 1 base and J by 11 bases, and 14 bases separated the two germline ends. The V gene's germline CDR1 is SEHNR and CDR2 FQNEAQ (reference sequence). CDR3 length equals 13 residues. CDR3 loop: CASSLEFDLGAFF. DNA for the CDR3: TGTGCCAGCAGCTTAGAATTCGATCTGGGGGCTTTCTTT.

V gene TRBV6-6 combines with J gene TRBJ2-6; no reliable D call. CDR1 and CDR2 (germline): MNHNY, SVGAGI (reference sequence). The length of the CDR3 is 13 residues. V lost 9 bases, J lost 6 bases, and 12 bases lay in between. The chain's CDR3 is CASFTPEANVLTF. For the CDR3, the DNA is TGTGCCAGTTTTACGCCTGAGGCCAACGTCCTGACTTTC.

This rearrangement joins TRBV6-1 to TRBJ1-2, with D perhaps matching TRBD1 (5 bases). Per the germline V gene, CDR1 is MNHNS and CDR2 is SASEGT. The CDR3 has 11 residues. Trimming stripped 7 bases from V and 10 bases from J, with 13 bases between. The CDR3 nucleotides are TGTGCCAGCACTTCACAGGTTGTCTACACCTTC. Translated: CASTSQVVYTF.

The chain links TRBV20-1 to TRBJ2-7; TRBD1 or TRBD2 may be the D gene (6 bases each). Looked up from germline, CDR1 is DFQATT and CDR2 is SNEGSKA (reference sequence). The CDR3 is 14 amino acids. V lost 5 bases and J 0 bases, leaving 14 bases between the germline ends. The chain's CDR3 is CSARGQRGSYEQYF. The CDR3 DNA is TGCAGTGCTCGGGGGCAACGGGGCTCCTACGAGCAGTACTTC.

On this clonotype: This could be a read error, since a much larger clone is one nucleotide away. The V gene is TRBV14, the J gene TRBJ2-3; no clear D gene. Germline CDR1 and CDR2: SGHDN and FVKESK. There are 13 residues in the CDR3. CDR3 nucleotide sequence: TGTGCCAGCAACCAAACCTACCTGGATACGCAGTATTTT. Translating gives CASNQTYLDTQYF.

This clonotype was detected only a few times. This rearrangement joins TRBV14 to TRBJ2-7; D is undetermined. Looked up from germline, CDR1 is SGHDN and CDR2 is FVKESK. V was pared by 4 bases and J by 7 bases, with 17 bases between. The CDR3 extends over 14 amino acids. The CDR3 DNA follows: TGTGCCAGCAGCCCCAGCCTTAGCTCCAATGAGCAGTACTTC. Encoded protein: CASSPSLSSNEQYF. Using reference TRBV14 and TRBJ2-7 for the parts outside the CDR3, the full variable domain is EAGVTQFPSHSVIEKGQTVTLRCDPISGHDNLYWYRRVMGKEIKFLLHFVKESKQDESGMPNNRFLAERTGGTYSTLKVQPAELEDSGVYFCASSPSLSSNEQYFGPGTRLTVT.